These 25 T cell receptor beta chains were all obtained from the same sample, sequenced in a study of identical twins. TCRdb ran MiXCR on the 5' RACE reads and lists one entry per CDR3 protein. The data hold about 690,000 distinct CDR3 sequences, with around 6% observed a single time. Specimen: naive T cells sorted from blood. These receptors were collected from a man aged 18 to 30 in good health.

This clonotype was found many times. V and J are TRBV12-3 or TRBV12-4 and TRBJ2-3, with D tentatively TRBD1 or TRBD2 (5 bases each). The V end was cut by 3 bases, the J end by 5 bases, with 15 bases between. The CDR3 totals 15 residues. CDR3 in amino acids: CASSFSGVRGDTQYF. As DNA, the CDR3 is TGTGCCAGCAGTTTTTCAGGCGTGAGGGGAGATACGCAGTATTTT.

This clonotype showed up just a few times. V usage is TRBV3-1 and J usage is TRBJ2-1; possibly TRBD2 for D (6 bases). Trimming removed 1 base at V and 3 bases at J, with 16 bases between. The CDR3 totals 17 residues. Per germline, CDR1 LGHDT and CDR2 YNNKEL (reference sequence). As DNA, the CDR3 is TGTGCCAGCAGCCAAGGCGCCCGGGACTTCTACTACAATGAGCAGTTCTTC. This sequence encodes CASSQGARDFYYNEQFF.

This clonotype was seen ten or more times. CDR3 coding DNA: TGTGCCAGCAGTGCCACAGGGGAGTCTGAGACCCAGTACTTC. Protein: CASSATGESETQYF. The genes are TRBV28 and TRBJ2-5, with 7 bases identical to TRBD1. The CDR3 spans 14 residues. Unmatched junction bases numbered 8, after V lost 5 bases and J lost 5 bases. The germline V gene encodes CDR1 MDHEN and CDR2 SYDVKM.

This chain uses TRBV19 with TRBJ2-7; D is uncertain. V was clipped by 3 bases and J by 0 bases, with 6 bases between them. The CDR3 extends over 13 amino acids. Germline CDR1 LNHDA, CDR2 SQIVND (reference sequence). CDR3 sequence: CASSISSSYEQYF. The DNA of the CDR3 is TGTGCCAGTAGTATTAGCAGCTCCTACGAGCAGTACTTC. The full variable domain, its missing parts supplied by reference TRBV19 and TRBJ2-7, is DGGITQSPKYLFRKEGQNVTLSCEQNLNHDAMYWYRQDPGQGLRLIYYSQIVNDFQKGDIAEGYSVSREKKESFPLTVTSAQKNPTAFYLCASSISSSYEQYFGPGTRLTVT.

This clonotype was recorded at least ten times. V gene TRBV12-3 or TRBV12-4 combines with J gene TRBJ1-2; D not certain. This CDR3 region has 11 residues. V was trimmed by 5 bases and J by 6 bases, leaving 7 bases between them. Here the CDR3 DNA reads TGTGCCAGCAGTAGGCTGGATGGCTACACCTTC. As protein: CASSRLDGYTF.

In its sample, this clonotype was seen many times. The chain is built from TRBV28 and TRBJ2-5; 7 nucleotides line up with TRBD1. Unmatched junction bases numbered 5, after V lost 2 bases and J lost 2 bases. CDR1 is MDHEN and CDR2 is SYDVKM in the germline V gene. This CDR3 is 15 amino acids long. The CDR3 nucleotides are TGTGCCAGCAGTTTAGTGACAGGGATGCAAGAGACCCAGTACTTC. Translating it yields CASSLVTGMQETQYF. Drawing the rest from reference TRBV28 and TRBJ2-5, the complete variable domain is DVKVTQSSRYLVKRTGEKVFLECVQDMDHENMFWYRQDPGLGLRLIYFSYDVKMKEKGDIPEGYSVSREKKERFSLILESASTNQTSMYLCASSLVTGMQETQYFGPGTRLLVL.

The CDR3 protein is CASSQELVSQPQHF. In DNA form, the CDR3 reads TGTGCCAGCAGCCAAGAATTGGTGTCGCAGCCCCAGCATTTT. The V gene is TRBV3-1, the J gene TRBJ1-5; no firm D call. V was pared by 0 bases and J by 7 bases, with 10 bases between. Germline CDR1 is LGHDT and CDR2 is YNNKEL (reference sequence). There are 14 residues in the CDR3.

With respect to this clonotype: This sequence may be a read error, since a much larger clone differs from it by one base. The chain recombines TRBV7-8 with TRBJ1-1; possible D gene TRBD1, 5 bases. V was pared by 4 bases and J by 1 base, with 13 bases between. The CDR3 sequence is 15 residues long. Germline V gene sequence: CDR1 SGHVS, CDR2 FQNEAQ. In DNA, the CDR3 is TGTGCCAGCAGCTCGGCACGGACAAAGAACACTGAAGCTTTCTTT. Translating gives CASSSARTKNTEAFF.

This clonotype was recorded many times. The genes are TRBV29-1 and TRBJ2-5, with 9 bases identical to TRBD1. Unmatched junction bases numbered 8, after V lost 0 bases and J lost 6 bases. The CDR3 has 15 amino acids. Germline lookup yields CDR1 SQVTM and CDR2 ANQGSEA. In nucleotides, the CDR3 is TGCAGCGTTGAAGATGCGGGGACAGGGTGGCAGACCCAGTACTTC. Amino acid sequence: CSVEDAGTGWQTQYF.

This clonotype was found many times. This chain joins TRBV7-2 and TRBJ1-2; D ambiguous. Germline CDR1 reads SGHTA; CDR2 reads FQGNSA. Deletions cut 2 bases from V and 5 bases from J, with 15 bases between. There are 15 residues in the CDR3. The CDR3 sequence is CASSLSAGKGYGYTF. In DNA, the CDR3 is TGTGCCAGCAGCTTATCAGCGGGGAAAGGATATGGCTACACCTTC.

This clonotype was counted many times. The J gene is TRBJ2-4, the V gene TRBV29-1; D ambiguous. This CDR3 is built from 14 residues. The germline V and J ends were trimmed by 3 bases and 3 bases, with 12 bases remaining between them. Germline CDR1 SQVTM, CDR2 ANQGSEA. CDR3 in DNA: TGCAGCGTTGAGGGTGGTGAAGTCAAAAACATTCAGTACTTC. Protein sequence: CSVEGGEVKNIQYF.

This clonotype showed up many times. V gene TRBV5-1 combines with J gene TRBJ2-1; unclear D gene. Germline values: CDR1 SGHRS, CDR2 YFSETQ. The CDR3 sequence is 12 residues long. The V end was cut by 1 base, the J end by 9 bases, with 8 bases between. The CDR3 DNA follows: TGCGCCAGCAGCTTGTCAAGTACTGAGCAGTTCTTC. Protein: CASSLSSTEQFF.

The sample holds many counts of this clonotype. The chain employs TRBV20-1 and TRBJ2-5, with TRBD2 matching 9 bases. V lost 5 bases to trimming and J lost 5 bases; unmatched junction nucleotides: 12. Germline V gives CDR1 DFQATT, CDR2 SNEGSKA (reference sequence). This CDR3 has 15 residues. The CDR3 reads CSARNSGSSAETQYF. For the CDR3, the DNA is TGCAGTGCTCGAAATAGCGGGAGTAGCGCCGAGACCCAGTACTTC.

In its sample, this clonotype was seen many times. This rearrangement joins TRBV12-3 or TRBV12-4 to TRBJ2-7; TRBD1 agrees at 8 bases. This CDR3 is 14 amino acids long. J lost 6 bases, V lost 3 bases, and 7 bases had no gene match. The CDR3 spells CASSFRQGNREQYF. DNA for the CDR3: TGTGCCAGCAGTTTCCGACAGGGGAATCGCGAGCAGTACTTC.

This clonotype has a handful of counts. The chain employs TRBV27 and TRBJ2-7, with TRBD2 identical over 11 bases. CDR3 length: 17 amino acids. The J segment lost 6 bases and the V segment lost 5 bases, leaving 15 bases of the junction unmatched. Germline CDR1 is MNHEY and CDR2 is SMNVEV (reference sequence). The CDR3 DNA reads TGTGCCAGCAGTCAATGGGGACTAGCGGTAGATATCGGCGAGCAGTACTTC. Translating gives CASSQWGLAVDIGEQYF.

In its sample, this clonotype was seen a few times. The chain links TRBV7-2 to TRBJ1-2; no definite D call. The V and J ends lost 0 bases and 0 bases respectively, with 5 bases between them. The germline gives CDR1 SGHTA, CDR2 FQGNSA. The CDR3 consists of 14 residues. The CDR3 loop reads CASSLARSNYGYTF. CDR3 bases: TGTGCCAGCAGCTTAGCGCGCTCTAACTATGGCTACACCTTC.

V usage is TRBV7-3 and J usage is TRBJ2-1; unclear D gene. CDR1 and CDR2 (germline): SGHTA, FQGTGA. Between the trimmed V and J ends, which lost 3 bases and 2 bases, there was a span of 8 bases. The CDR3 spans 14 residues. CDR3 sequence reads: CASSFDGTYNEQFF. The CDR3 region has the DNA TGTGCCAGCAGCTTCGATGGGACCTACAATGAGCAGTTCTTC. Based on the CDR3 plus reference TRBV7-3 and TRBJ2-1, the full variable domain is GAGVSQTPSNKVTEKGKYVELRCDPISGHTALYWYRQSLGQGPEFLIYFQGTGAADDSGLPNDRFFAVRPEGSVSTLKIQRTERGDSAVYLCASSFDGTYNEQFFGPGTRLTVL.

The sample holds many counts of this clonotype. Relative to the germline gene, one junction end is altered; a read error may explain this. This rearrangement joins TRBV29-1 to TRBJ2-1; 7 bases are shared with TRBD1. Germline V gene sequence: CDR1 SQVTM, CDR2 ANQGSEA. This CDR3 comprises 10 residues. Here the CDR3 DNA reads TGCAGCGTCTACTCCGGGACAGTCTACTTC. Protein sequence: CSVYSGTVYF.

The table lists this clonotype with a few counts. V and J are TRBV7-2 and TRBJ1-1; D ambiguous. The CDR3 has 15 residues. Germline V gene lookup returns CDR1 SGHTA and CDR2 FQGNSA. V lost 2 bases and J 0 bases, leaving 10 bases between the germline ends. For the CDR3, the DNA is TGTGCCAGCAGCTTATTTCACGGAATGAACACTGAAGCTTTCTTT. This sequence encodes CASSLFHGMNTEAFF.

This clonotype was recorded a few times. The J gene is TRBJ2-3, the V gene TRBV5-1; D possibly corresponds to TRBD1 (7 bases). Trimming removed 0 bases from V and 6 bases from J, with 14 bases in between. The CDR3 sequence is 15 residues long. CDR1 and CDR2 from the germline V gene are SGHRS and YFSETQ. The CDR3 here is CASSLAGGQTDTQYF. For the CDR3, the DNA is TGCGCCAGCAGCTTGGCAGGGGGGCAGACGGATACGCAGTATTTT.

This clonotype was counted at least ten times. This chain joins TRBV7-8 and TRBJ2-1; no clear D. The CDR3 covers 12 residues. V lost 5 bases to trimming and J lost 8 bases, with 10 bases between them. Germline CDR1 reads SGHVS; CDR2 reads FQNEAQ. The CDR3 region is CASSPLLHEQFF. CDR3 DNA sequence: TGTGCCAGCAGCCCCCTGCTCCATGAGCAGTTCTTC.

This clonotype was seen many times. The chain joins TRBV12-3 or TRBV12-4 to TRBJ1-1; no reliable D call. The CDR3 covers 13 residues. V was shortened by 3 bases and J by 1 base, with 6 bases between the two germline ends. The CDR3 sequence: CASSFDPNTEAFF. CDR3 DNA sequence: TGTGCCAGCAGTTTCGACCCGAACACTGAAGCTTTCTTT.

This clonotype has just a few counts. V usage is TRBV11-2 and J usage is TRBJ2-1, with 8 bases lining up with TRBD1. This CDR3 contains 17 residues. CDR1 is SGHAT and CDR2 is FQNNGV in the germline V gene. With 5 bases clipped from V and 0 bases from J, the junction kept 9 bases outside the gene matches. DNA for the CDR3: TGTGCCAGCAGCATACAGGGGGGTGAGGGCTCCTACAATGAGCAGTTCTTC. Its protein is CASSIQGGEGSYNEQFF.

The CDR3 protein is CASSSYPGEETQYF. DNA of the CDR3: TGTGCCAGCAGTTCTTATCCAGGGGAAGAGACCCAGTACTTC. The gene calls are TRBV28 and TRBJ2-5; maybe TRBD1 (6 bases). Trimming shortened V by 4 bases and J by 3 bases, and 12 bases separated the two germline ends. The CDR3 contains 14 residues. CDR1 is MDHEN and CDR2 is SYDVKM in the germline V gene.

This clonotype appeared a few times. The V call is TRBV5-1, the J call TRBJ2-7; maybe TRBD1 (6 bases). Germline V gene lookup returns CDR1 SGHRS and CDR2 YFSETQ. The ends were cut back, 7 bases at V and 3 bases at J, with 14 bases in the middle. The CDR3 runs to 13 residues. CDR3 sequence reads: CASRRTANYEQYF. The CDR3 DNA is TGCGCCAGCCGGAGGACAGCAAACTACGAGCAGTACTTC. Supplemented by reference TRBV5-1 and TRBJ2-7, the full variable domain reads KAGVTQTPRYLIKTRGQQVTLSCSPISGHRSVSWYQQTPGQGLQFLFEYFSETQRNKGNFPGRFSGRQFSNSRSEMNVSTLELGDSALYLCASRRTANYEQYFGPGTRLTVT.